Reported below is one T cell receptor (beta chain). Original data processing: Estimates of nucleated cell counts were drawn from the amplification of reference gene primers. Method: immunoSEQ multiplex PCR; TCRdb's copy keeps in-frame clones and lacks some. V and J calls and clone size are given by that table; D and trimming were obtained from the DNA. The sample lists about 240,000 clones, roughly four fifths occurring once. This entry is derived from a study of blood T cell repertoires in COVID-19. Background on the study: Both acute and convalescent COVID-19 samples were obtained from the United States, Italy and Spain. Sample material is recorded as cDNA or gDNA derived from T cells, B-cell-depleted T cells, or PBMCs.

The CDR3 has 15 residues. Trimming left V 10 bases short and J 8 bases short, with 21 bases between. The germline V gene encodes CDR1 LNHDA and CDR2 SQIVND (reference sequence). Sequenced sample: peripheral blood. The rearrangement links TRBV19 to TRBJ1-6, with D perhaps TRBD1 (6 bases). The clonotype originates from a woman aged 55-70 years with active or convalescent COVID-19. The CDR3 coding sequence is TGTGCCACCTCTTTCTCAGGGGTTGGGGATTCACCCCTCCACTTT. The encoded protein is CATSFSGVGDSPLHF. The variable domain in full, completed from reference TRBV19 and TRBJ1-6, reads DGGITQSPKYLFRKEGQNVTLSCEQNLNHDAMYWYRQDPGQGLRLIYYSQIVNDFQKGDIAEGYSVSREKKESFPLTVTSAQKNPTAFYLCATSFSGVGDSPLHFGNGTRLTVT.